These 15 T cell receptor beta chains were all obtained from the same sample, sequenced in a study of blood T cell repertoires in COVID-19. TCRdb's table, derived via immunoSEQ multiplex PCR, lists solely in-frame clones and lacks some. The table has approximately 250,000 clones, 90% seen once; the top ten hold 4.1%. The sample comprised PBMCs or T cells enriched from blood (not recorded which). The receptors were gathered from a woman aged 25-40 years with acute COVID-19.

The chain couples TRBV5-6 to TRBJ1-6; 9 nucleotides align to TRBD1. Germline V gene lookup returns CDR1 SGHDT and CDR2 YYEEEE. The CDR3 loop spans 14 amino acids. After removal of 3 bases from V and 10 bases from J, the junction contained 5 bases not matched to a gene. CDR3 protein: CASSSGQGGSPLHF. The CDR3 DNA follows: TGTGCCAGCAGCTCGGGACAGGGTGGATCACCCCTCCACTTT.

V gene TRBV28 combines with J gene TRBJ1-1, with D perhaps TRBD1 (6 bases). CDR1 and CDR2 from the germline V gene are MDHEN and SYDVKM. The length of the CDR3 is 12 residues. Trimming stripped 9 bases from V and 6 bases from J, with 14 bases between. As DNA, the CDR3 is TGTGCCAGTCAGGGGATAACGGCTGAAGCTTTCTTT. Its translation: CASQGITAEAFF.

The V call is TRBV7-8, the J call TRBJ1-1, with D perhaps TRBD1 (5 bases). Germline CDR1 reads SGHVS; CDR2 reads FQNEAQ. V lost 8 bases, J lost 4 bases, and 14 bases lay in between. The CDR3 runs 13 residues. The CDR3 sequence: CASEEIRGTEAFF. The CDR3 region has the DNA TGTGCCAGCGAGGAAATTAGGGGCACTGAAGCTTTCTTT.

This clone showed up just a few times. The V gene is TRBV6-2 or TRBV6-3, the J gene TRBJ2-7; 8 bases line up with TRBD2. With 2 bases clipped from V and 4 bases from J, the junction kept 7 bases outside the gene matches. The germline V gene has CDR1 MNHEY and CDR2 SVGEGT. The CDR3 spans 15 residues. The CDR3 loop is CASSYTTSGGYEQYF. CDR3 sequence (DNA): TGTGCCAGCAGTTACACAACTAGCGGTGGGTACGAGCAGTACTTC.

This clone was detected once. V usage is TRBV2 and J usage is TRBJ2-2; 7 bases are shared with TRBD2. V lost 5 bases and J lost 0; bases outside the gene matches: 0. CDR3 length equals 14 residues. Germline CDR1 SNHLY, CDR2 FYNNEI. CDR3 loop: CASSLAANTGELFF. CDR3 coding DNA: TGTGCCAGCAGTCTAGCGGCGAACACCGGGGAGCTGTTTTTT.

The rearrangement links TRBV19 to TRBJ2-1, with D unresolved. The CDR3 has 13 amino acids. The germline V gene encodes CDR1 LNHDA and CDR2 SQIVND (reference sequence). V lost 7 bases, J lost 5 bases, and 12 bases lay in between. For the CDR3, the DNA is TGTGCCAGTACTCGGTCTCAGGACAATGAGCAGTTCTTC. Residues: CASTRSQDNEQFF.

The CDR3 region has the DNA TGTGCCTGGAACTTTGGGACAGGCTACGAGCAGTACTTC. It is translated as CAWNFGTGYEQYF. The chain recombines TRBV30 with TRBJ2-7; 8 nucleotides line up with TRBD1. Germline loops: CDR1 GTSNPN, CDR2 SVGIG (reference sequence). CDR3 length equals 13 residues. Trimming cost V 4 bases and J 3 bases; bases outside gene matches: 5.

The chain links TRBV28 to TRBJ1-3, with D maybe TRBD1 (6 bases). Trimming removed 6 bases from V and 1 base from J, with 13 bases in between. The CDR3 consists of 15 residues. The germline CDR1 and CDR2 sequences are MDHEN and SYDVKM. CDR3 bases: TGTGCCAGCAGCCGCGGGGGGCAATCTGGAAACACCATATATTTT. It yields the protein CASSRGGQSGNTIYF. Full variable domain (outside the CDR3, taken from reference TRBV28 and TRBJ1-3): DVKVTQSSRYLVKRTGEKVFLECVQDMDHENMFWYRQDPGLGLRLIYFSYDVKMKEKGDIPEGYSVSREKKERFSLILESASTNQTSMYLCASSRGGQSGNTIYFGEGSWLTVV.

The chain couples TRBV3-1 (or the pseudogene TRBV3-2) to TRBJ2-7; 8 bases align to TRBD2. With V trimmed by 4 bases and J by 6 bases, 8 bases remained unmatched. CDR1 is LGHDT and CDR2 is YNNKEL in the germline V gene (reference sequence). This CDR3 spans 14 amino acids. The CDR3 DNA follows: TGTGCCAGCAGCCCCCGTGGAGCGGGAGTCGAGCAGTACTTC. It encodes CASSPRGAGVEQYF.

The gene calls are TRBV12-5 and TRBJ1-5; D not resolved. Trimming shortened V by 8 bases and J by 7 bases, and 15 bases separated the two germline ends. Germline assignment: CDR1 LGHNT and CDR2 FRNRAP. The CDR3 is made up of 13 amino acids. The CDR3 reads CASLNEGVQPQHF. The CDR3 DNA reads as TGTGCTAGTCTGAATGAGGGTGTCCAGCCCCAGCATTTT.

CDR3 residues: CASSRLAGVGTGELFF. The CDR3, as DNA: TGTGCCAGCAGTCGACTAGCGGGAGTCGGCACCGGGGAGCTGTTTTTT. The chain is built from TRBV27 and TRBJ2-2, with 12 bases aligning to TRBD2. This CDR3 spans 16 amino acids. The germline CDR1 and CDR2 sequences are MNHEY and SMNVEV (reference sequence). The V and J ends lost 5 bases and 4 bases, in that order; junction bases with no gene match: 5.

V is TRBV4-2 and J is TRBJ2-2; tentatively, D is TRBD2 (6 bases). In germline, CDR1 is LGHNA, CDR2 YNFKEQ. Between the trimmed V and J ends, which lost 1 base and 3 bases, there was a span of 15 bases. This CDR3 spans 17 amino acids. CDR3 in DNA: TGTGCCAGCAGCCAAGGGGGTTTCGGGGGAGACACCGGGGAGCTGTTTTTT. As protein: CASSQGGFGGDTGELFF.

This chain joins TRBV5-4 and TRBJ2-3, with 9 bases identical to TRBD1. The length of the CDR3 is 15 residues. With V trimmed by 4 bases and J by 2 bases, 5 bases remained unmatched. In germline, CDR1 is SGHNT, CDR2 YYREEE (reference sequence). In DNA, the CDR3 is TGTGCCAGCAGCGGGGGGGACAGGGTCACAGATACGCAGTATTTT. Amino acid sequence: CASSGGDRVTDTQYF.

V gene TRBV3-1 (or the pseudogene TRBV3-2) combines with J gene TRBJ1-6; weak D call: TRBD1 (6 bases). Germline values: CDR1 LGHDT, CDR2 YNNKEL (reference sequence). The length of the CDR3 is 17 residues. Trimming pared 0 bases from V and 5 bases from J, leaving 14 bases between. In DNA form, the CDR3 reads TGTGCCAGCAGCCAAGATCCCAGGGGTCTCAATAATTCACCCCTCCACTTT. This sequence encodes CASSQDPRGLNNSPLHF.

This chain links TRBV11-2 with TRBJ2-2; a possible D gene is TRBD1 (5 bases). Trimming shortened V by 4 bases and J by 3 bases, and 6 bases separated the two germline ends. This CDR3 spans 13 amino acids. Germline lookup yields CDR1 SGHAT and CDR2 FQNNGV. The DNA for the CDR3 is TGTGCCAGCAGCTCGACAGACACCGGGGAGCTGTTTTTT. Its protein product is CASSSTDTGELFF.